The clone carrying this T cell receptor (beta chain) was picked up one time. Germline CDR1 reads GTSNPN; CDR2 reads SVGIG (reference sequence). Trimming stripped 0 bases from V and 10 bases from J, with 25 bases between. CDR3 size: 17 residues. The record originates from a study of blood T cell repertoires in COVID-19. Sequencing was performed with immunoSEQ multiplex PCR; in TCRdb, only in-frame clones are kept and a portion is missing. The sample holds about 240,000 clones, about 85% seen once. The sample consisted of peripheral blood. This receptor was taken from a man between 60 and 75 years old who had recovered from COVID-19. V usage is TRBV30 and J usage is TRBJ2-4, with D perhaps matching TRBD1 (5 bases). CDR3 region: CAWSVQRSSSTTGIQYF. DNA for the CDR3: TGTGCCTGGAGTGTACAACGGAGCAGTTCGACCACAGGTATTCAGTACTTC.